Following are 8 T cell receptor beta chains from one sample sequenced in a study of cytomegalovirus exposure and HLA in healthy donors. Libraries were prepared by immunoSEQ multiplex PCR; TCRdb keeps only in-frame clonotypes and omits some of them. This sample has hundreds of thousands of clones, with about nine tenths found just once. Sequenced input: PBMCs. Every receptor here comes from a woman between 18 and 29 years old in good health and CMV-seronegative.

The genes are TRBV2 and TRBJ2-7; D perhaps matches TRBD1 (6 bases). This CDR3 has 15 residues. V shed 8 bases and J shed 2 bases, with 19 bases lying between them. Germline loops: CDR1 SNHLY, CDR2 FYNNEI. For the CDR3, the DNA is TGTGCCAGCCGAGGGCCGGGACAACCTGCCTACGAGCAGTACTTC. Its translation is CASRGPGQPAYEQYF.

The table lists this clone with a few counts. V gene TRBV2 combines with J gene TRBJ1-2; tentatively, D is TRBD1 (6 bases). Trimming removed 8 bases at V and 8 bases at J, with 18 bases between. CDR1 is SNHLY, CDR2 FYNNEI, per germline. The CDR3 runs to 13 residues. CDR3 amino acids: CASAWDTREGYTF. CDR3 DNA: TGTGCCAGCGCGTGGGACACAAGGGAGGGCTACACCTTC.

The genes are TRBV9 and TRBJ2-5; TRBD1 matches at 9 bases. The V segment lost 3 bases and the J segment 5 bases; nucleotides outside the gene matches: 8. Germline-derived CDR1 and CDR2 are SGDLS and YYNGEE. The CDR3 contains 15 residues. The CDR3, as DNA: TGTGCCAGCAGCGGCCTCGGGACAGGGTCGGAGACCCAGTACTTC. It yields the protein CASSGLGTGSETQYF.

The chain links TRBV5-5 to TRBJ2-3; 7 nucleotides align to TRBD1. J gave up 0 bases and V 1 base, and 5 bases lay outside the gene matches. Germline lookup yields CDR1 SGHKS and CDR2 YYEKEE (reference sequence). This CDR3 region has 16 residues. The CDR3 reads CASSLRPGQSTDTQYF. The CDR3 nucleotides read TGTGCCAGCAGCTTGCGACCGGGACAGAGCACAGATACGCAGTATTTT.

The CDR3 loop reads CASRTGTGVGELFF. The CDR3 nucleotides are TGTGCCAGCAGAACGGGGACAGGGGTCGGGGAGCTGTTTTTT. V usage is TRBV6-5 and J usage is TRBJ2-2, with 10 bases that match TRBD1. J was trimmed by 7 bases and V by 6 bases; bases with no gene match: 5. The germline V gene encodes CDR1 MNHEY and CDR2 SVGAGI. The CDR3 totals 14 residues.

CDR3 sequence: CASSLAGGTGADEQYF. The CDR3 nucleotides read TGTGCCAGCAGCTTGGCCGGGGGGACAGGAGCCGACGAGCAGTACTTC. The gene calls are TRBV5-4 and TRBJ2-7; TRBD1 might be the D (8 bases). V lost 0 bases to trimming and J lost 5 bases, with 18 bases between them. Germline V gene sequence: CDR1 SGHNT, CDR2 YYREEE (reference sequence). The CDR3 length is 16 residues. The variable domain in full, completed from reference TRBV5-4 and TRBJ2-7, reads ETGVTQSPTHLIKTRGQQVTLRCSSQSGHNTVSWYQQALGQGPQFIFQYYREEENGRGNFPPRFSGLQFPNYSSELNVNALELDDSALYLCASSLAGGTGADEQYFGPGTRLTVT.

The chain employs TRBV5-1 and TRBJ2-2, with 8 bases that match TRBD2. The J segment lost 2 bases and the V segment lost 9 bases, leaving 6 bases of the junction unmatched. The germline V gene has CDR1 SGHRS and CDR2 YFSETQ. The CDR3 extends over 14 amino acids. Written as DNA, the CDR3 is TGCGCCACGCGACTAGCGCTAAACACCGGGGAGCTGTTTTTT. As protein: CATRLALNTGELFF.

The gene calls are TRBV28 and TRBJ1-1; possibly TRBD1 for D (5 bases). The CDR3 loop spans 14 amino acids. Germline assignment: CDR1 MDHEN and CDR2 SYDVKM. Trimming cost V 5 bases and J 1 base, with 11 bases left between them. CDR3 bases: TGTGCCAGCAGTATACCAGGGTCGAACACTGAAGCTTTCTTT. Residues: CASSIPGSNTEAFF.